The sequence of this T cell receptor beta chain was determined in a study of shared clonotypes between healthy human individuals. Study summary: The study drew on a couple of women and a few men aged 18 to 49 as donors. Study-level points and caveats: Rarefaction curves obtained for sorted subsets showed sequencing incomplete despite large depth.

With regard to this clone: Its cognate antigen is unknown.

Genomic DNA per cell subset filled all wells of several immunoSEQ plates. Sequencing used immunoSEQ multiplex PCR; TCRdb keeps in-frame clones, though not all of them. The table includes approximately 2.5 million clones, over 85% detected once. The CDR3 has 16 residues. Germline CDR1 is SEHNR and CDR2 is FQNEAQ (reference sequence). The V end lost 4 bases, the J end lost 0 bases, and 13 bases lay between the germline ends. The rearrangement uses TRBV7-9 and TRBJ2-1, with D perhaps matching TRBD1 or TRBD2 (5 bases each). This clonotype originated in a man aged 18 to 30 in good health. Some clones in this sample may be carry-over from other donors' samples. Source material: naive CD4+ T cells from PBMCs. Subset defined: CD45RA+ positively selected. CDR3 sequence (DNA): TGTGCCAGCAGCTCCCTGGGGGAGAGCTCCTACAATGAGCAGTTCTTC. This codes for CASSSLGESSYNEQFF.